This T cell receptor (beta chain) was retrieved from a study of metastatic and nonmetastatic thyroid tumors (dated by TCRdb to 2019 to 2021). For the wider study: The researchers compared repertoires between peripheral blood samples and tumor or nodule tissue samples from patients with malignant or benign thyroid disease. Overall results and qualifications from the work: In both blood and tumor samples, TCR beta diversity was reported to be significantly higher in malignant tumors than in benign nodules.

A word on this clone: What antigen it recognizes has not been identified. One base away there is no much larger clone; base qualities are not given. The sample holds other DNA sequences that translate to the same CDR3.

No patient had received any treatment before thyroid surgery. The study retrospectively analysed patient clinical samples collected from about 2012 to 2018 using T-cell receptor beta sequencing. The method behind the library was PCR. The data were produced on an Illumina HiSeq 4000. High-throughput sequencing was used to profile the TCR beta-chain CDR3 region of each patient. Per the authors' processing: CDR3 differences across clinicopathological groups were used to build a classifier for discriminating distant-metastatic papillary thyroid cancer patients. Repertoire diversity was assessed with the Shannon index, and tumor-blood repertoire similarity with the Morisita-Horn index. TCRdb trimmed the raw reads at Q25, called clones with MiXCR and kept productive beta chains. The V and J calls come from TCRdb's annotation, not from the publication. This sample has 91,000 or so clones in its table, and more than 9.5% of those were observed once. The ten largest clones add up to approximately 11% of the sample.

The sequencing sample was made of blood. The receptor's source is a female donor with papillary thyroid cancer or a benign thyroid nodule (not recorded which). Some clones in this sample may be carry-over from other donors' samples.

Here the CDR3 is given as CASSRGLAVSRETQYF. The DNA is TGTGCCAGCAGTAGGGGACTAGCTGTATCCAGAGAGACCCAGTACTTC. The V and J genes are TRBV2 and TRBJ2-5, and 9 bases in between align with TRBD2. Germline trimming: 5 bases from V, 4 bases from J; junction bases outside gene matches: 11. The CDR3 runs 16 residues from the cysteine to the phenylalanine. Of all the DNA, just the CDR3 is kept, 48 bases in frame from base 1. CDR1 and CDR2, per the germline V gene, are SNHLY and FYNNEI.